The next 15 T cell receptor beta chains were all read from a single sample in a study of shared clonotypes between healthy human individuals. Clones were read by immunoSEQ multiplex PCR, and TCRdb kept only the in-frame ones, dropping some. The repertoire holds 1 million to 1.2 million clones, with roughly 80% as singletons. The sample taken for sequencing was memory CD4+ T cells from PBMCs. The subset was: CD45RA-negative fraction. The receptor source for this set is a man younger than 35 in good health. Some clones in this sample may be carry-over from other donors' samples.

This clone was observed once. It differs at one base from a far larger clone, so likely a read error. The rearrangement joins TRBV7-9 to TRBJ1-1; possibly TRBD1 for D (6 bases). Germline V lookup: CDR1 SEHNR, CDR2 FQNEAQ (reference sequence). With 6 bases removed from V and 1 base from J, the gap between germline ends came to 9 bases. The CDR3 covers 13 residues. The CDR3, as DNA: TGTGCCAGCAGTCCGACAGGGAACACTGAAGCTTTCTTT. Protein product: CASSPTGNTEAFF. Drawing the rest from reference TRBV7-9 and TRBJ1-1, the complete variable domain is DTGVSQNPRHKITKRGQNVTFRCDPISEHNRLYWYRQTLGQGPEFLTYFQNEAQLEKSRLLSDRFSAERPKGSFSTLEIQRTEQGDSAMYLCASSPTGNTEAFFGQGTRLTVV.

The gene calls are TRBV14 and TRBJ2-1; D call uncertain. This CDR3 is built from 12 residues. CDR1 is SGHDN and CDR2 is FVKESK in the germline V gene. V gave up 3 bases and J gave up 3 bases, with 3 bases separating them. This chain's CDR3 is CASSQSYNEQFF. As DNA, the CDR3 is TGTGCCAGCAGCCAGAGCTACAATGAGCAGTTCTTC. Supplemented by reference TRBV14 and TRBJ2-1, the full variable domain reads EAGVTQFPSHSVIEKGQTVTLRCDPISGHDNLYWYRRVMGKEIKFLLHFVKESKQDESGMPNNRFLAERTGGTYSTLKVQPAELEDSGVYFCASSQSYNEQFFGPGTRLTVL.

This clone was detected once. The chain links TRBV7-2 to TRBJ2-1, with TRBD2 matching over 7 bases. The germline V gene has CDR1 SGHTA and CDR2 FQGNSA. The CDR3 totals 14 residues. J lost 5 bases, V lost 5 bases, and 6 bases had no gene match. CDR3: CASSLSSGHNEQFF. Here the CDR3 DNA reads TGTGCCAGCAGCCTATCTAGCGGCCACAATGAGCAGTTCTTC.

The chain links TRBV6-5 to TRBJ2-7; 11 bases map to TRBD1. CDR1 is MNHEY, CDR2 SVGAGI, per germline. The CDR3 runs to 15 residues. Trimming at V came to 2 bases and at J to 2 bases, leaving 2 bases not matched to a gene. The CDR3 nucleotides read TGTGCCAGCAGTTACGAGGACAGGGGGCCCTACGAGCAGTACTTC. It yields the protein CASSYEDRGPYEQYF.

The chain employs TRBV14 and TRBJ2-1; unclear D gene. Trimming took off 4 bases at V and 4 bases at J, with 5 bases between the two ends. Germline loops: CDR1 SGHDN, CDR2 FVKESK. The CDR3 extends over 12 amino acids. The CDR3 DNA reads as TGTGCCAGCAGCCTGATTTACAATGAGCAGTTCTTC. Protein product: CASSLIYNEQFF.

This clone was detected a few times. The chain links TRBV4-2 to TRBJ1-5; D is ambiguous. The V gene's germline CDR1 is LGHNA and CDR2 YNFKEQ. The CDR3 length is 14 residues. The V end was cut by 0 bases, the J end by 2 bases, with 5 bases between. For the CDR3, the DNA is TGTGCCAGCAGCCAAGAGTGGGGCAATCAGCCCCAGCATTTT. It yields the protein CASSQEWGNQPQHF.

Ten or more counts support this clone. The chain recombines TRBV7-9 with TRBJ1-3; 7 bases align to TRBD1. V was pared by 5 bases and J by 2 bases, with 9 bases of the junction left unmatched. This CDR3 is built from 16 residues. Germline V gene lookup returns CDR1 SEHNR and CDR2 FQNEAQ (reference sequence). The CDR3 DNA is TGTGCCAGCAGCGACGTCAGGGGGGCGACTGGAAACACCATATATTTT. This encodes CASSDVRGATGNTIYF.

This clone was seen once. The chain combines TRBV28 with TRBJ2-1, with a tentative D call TRBD2 (7 bases). V was shortened by 8 bases and J by 4 bases, with 18 bases between the two germline ends. Germline values: CDR1 MDHEN, CDR2 SYDVKM. CDR3 length equals 15 residues. Here the CDR3 reads CASREGGSFYNEQFF. For the CDR3, the DNA is TGTGCCAGCCGAGAGGGGGGGAGTTTTTACAATGAGCAGTTCTTC.

The chain's CDR3 is CASSVRGGRQETQYF. The CDR3 DNA reads TGTGCCAGCAGTGTCCGTGGCGGGAGACAAGAGACCCAGTACTTC. The chain carries TRBV28 and TRBJ2-5; 7 nucleotides align to TRBD2. The CDR3 runs 15 residues. V was pared by 5 bases and J by 2 bases, with 8 bases of the junction left unmatched. Germline lookup yields CDR1 MDHEN and CDR2 SYDVKM.

The V gene is TRBV21-1, the J gene TRBJ2-1; whether TRBD1, the table's D call, matches the DNA was not checked. TRBV21-1 constitutes a pseudogene. CDR3 length: 15 residues. The DNA of the CDR3 is TGTGCCAGCAGAACGCCAGGACAGGGTGTCTATGAGCAGTTCTTC. Encoded protein: CASRTPGQGVYEQFF.

The chain carries TRBV6-1 and TRBJ1-1; TRBD1 might be the D (6 bases). The germline CDR1 and CDR2 sequences are MNHNS and SASEGT. The CDR3 covers 14 residues. Trimming removed 4 bases from V and 1 base from J, with 10 bases in between. CDR3 nucleotides: TGTGCCAGCAGTGCACTACAGGGGAACACTGAAGCTTTCTTT. Amino acids: CASSALQGNTEAFF.

This clone has just one count. The chain combines TRBV6-1 with TRBJ1-6; D is unclear. From germline, CDR1 is MNHNS and CDR2 SASEGT. V lost 8 bases and J 0 bases, leaving 8 bases between the germline ends. CDR3 size: 14 residues. The chain's CDR3 is CASRRSSYNSPLHF. CDR3 DNA sequence: TGTGCCAGCCGGAGGAGCTCCTATAATTCACCCCTCCACTTT.

This clone was picked up a small number of times. This sequence joins TRBV27 and TRBJ1-2; D gene unclear. The ends were cut back, 8 bases at V and 4 bases at J, with 14 bases in the middle. The V gene's germline CDR1 is MNHEY and CDR2 SMNVEV (reference sequence). The CDR3 contains 13 residues. As DNA, the CDR3 is TGTGCCAGCGCCCTCCGGCTAGGCTATGGCTACACCTTC. Translating it yields CASALRLGYGYTF.

The J gene is TRBJ2-1, the V gene TRBV6-5; TRBD1 matches at 11 bases. CDR3 size: 16 residues. Germline trimming cut 2 bases from V and 7 bases from J; bases unmatched to any gene: 7. In germline, CDR1 is MNHEY, CDR2 SVGAGI. The CDR3 region is CASSYAGTGGGNEQFF. CDR3 DNA: TGTGCCAGCAGTTACGCAGGGACAGGGGGTGGAAATGAGCAGTTCTTC.

The chain combines TRBV5-1 with TRBJ2-7, with D tentatively TRBD2 (6 bases). Trimming shortened V by 1 base and J by 0 bases, and 14 bases separated the two germline ends. CDR1 SGHRS and CDR2 YFSETQ come from the germline V gene. There are 16 residues in the CDR3. CDR3 loop: CASSLRGGENSYEQYF. CDR3 in DNA: TGCGCCAGCAGCTTGAGAGGCGGGGAGAACTCCTACGAGCAGTACTTC.